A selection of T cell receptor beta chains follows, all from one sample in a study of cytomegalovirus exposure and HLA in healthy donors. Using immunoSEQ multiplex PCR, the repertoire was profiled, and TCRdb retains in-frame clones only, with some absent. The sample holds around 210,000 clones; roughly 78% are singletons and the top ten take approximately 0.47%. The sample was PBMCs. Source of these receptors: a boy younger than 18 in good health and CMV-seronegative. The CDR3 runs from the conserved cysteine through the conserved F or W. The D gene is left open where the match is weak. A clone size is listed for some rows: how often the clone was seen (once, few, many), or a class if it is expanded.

CDR3aa: CASSPNRGGRYEQYF; CDR3nt: TGTGCCAGCAGCCCTAACCGAGGGGGACGCTACGAGCAGTACTTC; j_gene: TRBJ2-7; v_gene: TRBV7-7; d_gene: -; abundance: -
CDR3aa: CASNSRKSQALNYGYTF; CDR3nt: TGCGCCAGCAACAGCCGAAAGAGCCAAGCCCTAAACTATGGCTACACCTTC; j_gene: TRBJ1-2; v_gene: TRBV4-1; d_gene: -; abundance: -
CDR3aa: CASSPLGTGSYEQYF; CDR3nt: TGTGCCAGCAGCCCCCTCGGGACAGGGTCATACGAGCAGTACTTC; j_gene: TRBJ2-7; v_gene: TRBV9; d_gene: TRBD1; abundance: once
CDR3aa: CSASGGRTTDTQYF; CDR3nt: TGCAGCGCTTCGGGCGGGAGGACCACAGATACGCAGTATTTT; j_gene: TRBJ2-3; v_gene: TRBV29-1; d_gene: TRBD2; abundance: -
CDR3aa: CASSTRDRGKAETQYF; CDR3nt: TGTGCCAGTAGTACCCGGGACAGGGGTAAGGCAGAGACCCAGTACTTC; j_gene: TRBJ2-5; v_gene: TRBV19; d_gene: TRBD1; abundance: -
CDR3aa: CASSGTGIQNIQYF; CDR3nt: TGTGCCAGCTCCGGGACAGGAATACAAAACATTCAGTACTTC; j_gene: TRBJ2-4; v_gene: TRBV18; d_gene: TRBD1; abundance: few
CDR3aa: CASSIQGSSYEQYF; CDR3nt: TGCGCCAGCAGCATACAGGGTAGTAGTTACGAGCAGTACTTC; j_gene: TRBJ2-7; v_gene: TRBV5-1; d_gene: -; abundance: -
CDR3aa: CASSEGGRDTIYF; CDR3nt: TGTGCCAGCAGTGAGGGCGGGAGAGACACCATATATTTT; j_gene: TRBJ1-3; v_gene: TRBV6-1; d_gene: -; abundance: -
CDR3aa: CASSRGGYGYTF; CDR3nt: TGTGCCAGCAGCCGCGGAGGCTATGGCTACACCTTC; j_gene: TRBJ1-2; v_gene: TRBV7-6; d_gene: -; abundance: -
CDR3aa: CASNEDRGSGANVLTF; CDR3nt: TGTGCCAGCAACGAAGACAGAGGCTCTGGGGCCAACGTCCTGACTTTC; j_gene: TRBJ2-6; v_gene: TRBV9; d_gene: -; abundance: -
CDR3aa: CSSRVGTGGTYEQYF; CDR3nt: TGCAGCTCACGAGTGGGGACAGGGGGAACCTACGAGCAGTACTTC; j_gene: TRBJ2-7; v_gene: TRBV29-1; d_gene: TRBD1; abundance: -
CDR3aa: CASSVGDRGGEFF; CDR3nt: TGTGCCAGCAGCGTAGGGGACAGGGGTGGTGAGTTCTTC; j_gene: TRBJ2-1; v_gene: TRBV9; d_gene: TRBD1; abundance: -
CDR3aa: CASSAMSGYGYTF; CDR3nt: TGCGCCAGCAGTGCAATGTCGGGATATGGCTACACCTTC; j_gene: TRBJ1-2; v_gene: TRBV10-2; d_gene: -; abundance: -
CDR3aa: CASAPQGGGYEQYF; CDR3nt: TGTGCCAGCGCACCCCAGGGAGGTGGCTACGAGCAGTACTTC; j_gene: TRBJ2-7; v_gene: TRBV6-1; d_gene: -; abundance: -
CDR3aa: CASSQMDRSSYEQYF; CDR3nt: TGCGCCAGCAGCCAAATGGACAGGAGCTCCTACGAGCAGTACTTC; j_gene: TRBJ2-7; v_gene: TRBV4-1; d_gene: TRBD1; abundance: -
CDR3aa: CASSPRGDGTEAFF; CDR3nt: TGTGCCAGCTCACCCAGGGGTGATGGCACTGAAGCTTTCTTT; j_gene: TRBJ1-1; v_gene: TRBV18; d_gene: -; abundance: -
CDR3aa: CAWSVLSGNTIYF; CDR3nt: TGTGCCTGGAGTGTTCTCTCTGGAAACACCATATATTTT; j_gene: TRBJ1-3; v_gene: TRBV30; d_gene: -; abundance: -
CDR3aa: CASSLNGGLVGYEQYF; CDR3nt: TGTGCCAGCAGTCTAAACGGGGGACTAGTTGGCTACGAGCAGTACTTC; j_gene: TRBJ2-7; v_gene: TRBV28; d_gene: TRBD2; abundance: -
CDR3aa: CASSRARSGYTF; CDR3nt: TGTGCCAGCAGCAGGGCGAGAAGCGGCTACACCTTC; j_gene: TRBJ1-2; v_gene: TRBV6-5; d_gene: -; abundance: -
CDR3aa: CAISPFGDSYEQYF; CDR3nt: TGTGCCATCAGTCCGTTCGGGGACTCCTACGAGCAGTACTTC; j_gene: TRBJ2-7; v_gene: TRBV10-3; d_gene: -; abundance: -
CDR3aa: CASSLTGGAYGYTF; CDR3nt: TGTGCCAGCAGCCTCACAGGGGGCGCGTATGGCTACACCTTC; j_gene: TRBJ1-2; v_gene: TRBV6-5; d_gene: TRBD1; abundance: -
CDR3aa: CASSSPSSGGLNNIQYF; CDR3nt: TGTGCCAGCAGCTCGCCTTCTAGCGGGGGTCTCAATAACATTCAGTACTTC; j_gene: TRBJ2-4; v_gene: TRBV7-9; d_gene: TRBD2; abundance: -
CDR3aa: CASSLLTSTGELFF; CDR3nt: TGTGCCAGCAGCTTACTAACGAGCACCGGGGAGCTGTTTTTT; j_gene: TRBJ2-2; v_gene: TRBV7-7; d_gene: -; abundance: -
CDR3aa: CASSLGASGAYEQYF; CDR3nt: TGTGCCAGCAGCTTAGGGGCTAGCGGGGCCTACGAGCAGTACTTC; j_gene: TRBJ2-7; v_gene: TRBV11-1; d_gene: TRBD2; abundance: few
CDR3aa: CASSFHTADLDTQYF; CDR3nt: TGTGCCAGCAGCTTCCATACTGCGGATTTGGATACGCAGTATTTT; j_gene: TRBJ2-3; v_gene: TRBV5-4; d_gene: -; abundance: -
CDR3aa: CASSQVLMNTGELFF; CDR3nt: TGCGCCAGCAGCCAAGTTCTAATGAACACCGGGGAGCTGTTTTTT; j_gene: TRBJ2-2; v_gene: TRBV4-1; d_gene: -; abundance: -
CDR3aa: CASSDMELRGGRFTDTQYF; CDR3nt: TGTGCCAGCAGTGACATGGAGCTGAGGGGCGGGAGGTTTACAGATACGCAGTATTTT; j_gene: TRBJ2-3; v_gene: TRBV2; d_gene: TRBD2; abundance: -
CDR3aa: CASSVPGGGEKLFF; CDR3nt: TGTGCCAGCAGCGTACCCGGGGGGGGAGAAAAACTGTTTTTT; j_gene: TRBJ1-4; v_gene: TRBV7-6; d_gene: -; abundance: -
CDR3aa: CASSLSANYGYTF; CDR3nt: TGTGCCAGCAGCTTATCAGCTAACTATGGCTACACCTTC; j_gene: TRBJ1-2; v_gene: TRBV11-2; d_gene: -; abundance: few
CDR3aa: CSVGGGGYKCEQYF; CDR3nt: TGCAGCGTTGGAGGAGGGGGCTATAAATGCGAGCAGTACTTC; j_gene: TRBJ2-7; v_gene: TRBV29-1; d_gene: -; abundance: -
CDR3aa: CASSVTPGGEKLFF; CDR3nt: TGTGCCAGCAGCGTTACTCCGGGGGGAGAAAAACTGTTTTTT; j_gene: TRBJ1-4; v_gene: TRBV9; d_gene: -; abundance: -
CDR3aa: CASSLGLGRHNEQFF; CDR3nt: TGCGCCAGCAGCTTGGGACTAGGCAGACACAATGAGCAGTTCTTC; j_gene: TRBJ2-1; v_gene: TRBV5-1; d_gene: -; abundance: -
CDR3aa: CASSLAWNTGRGRNTIYF; CDR3nt: TGCGCCAGCAGCTTGGCCTGGAACACCGGCAGGGGTAGAAACACCATATATTTT; j_gene: TRBJ1-3; v_gene: TRBV5-1; d_gene: -; abundance: few
CDR3aa: CASSLFPSGGETQYF; CDR3nt: TGTGCCAGCAGTTTATTCCCATCAGGGGGGGAGACCCAGTACTTC; j_gene: TRBJ2-5; v_gene: TRBV27; d_gene: -; abundance: -
CDR3aa: CASSEATGANYGYTF; CDR3nt: TGTGCCAGCAGTGAAGCTACAGGGGCCAACTATGGCTACACCTTC; j_gene: TRBJ1-2; v_gene: TRBV25-1; d_gene: TRBD1; abundance: -
CDR3aa: CASSLVQGAHEQYF; CDR3nt: TGCGCCAGCAGCTTGGTTCAGGGGGCCCACGAGCAGTACTTC; j_gene: TRBJ2-7; v_gene: TRBV5-1; d_gene: TRBD1; abundance: -
CDR3aa: CASSYLSGSSNEQFF; CDR3nt: TGTGCCAGCAGCTACCTTAGCGGGAGTTCCAATGAGCAGTTCTTC; j_gene: TRBJ2-1; v_gene: TRBV6-5; d_gene: TRBD2; abundance: -
CDR3aa: CASSQVGGDGSQETQYF; CDR3nt: TGTGCCAGCAGCCAAGTAGGGGGAGACGGATCCCAAGAGACCCAGTACTTC; j_gene: TRBJ2-5; v_gene: TRBV4-2; d_gene: -; abundance: -
CDR3aa: CASSRLSGGLPYEQYF; CDR3nt: TGTGCCAGCAGCCGCCTTAGCGGGGGGCTACCATACGAGCAGTACTTC; j_gene: TRBJ2-7; v_gene: TRBV7-9; d_gene: TRBD2; abundance: -
CDR3aa: CASSHTGTGRLGLGEAFF; CDR3nt: TGTGCCAGCAGCCATACAGGGACAGGGAGGCTTGGTTTGGGTGAAGCTTTCTTT; j_gene: TRBJ1-1; v_gene: TRBV5-4; d_gene: TRBD1; abundance: -
CDR3aa: CASSFPLPPRQNNQPQHF; CDR3nt: TGTGCCAGCAGTTTCCCTCTCCCACCTCGACAGAACAATCAGCCCCAGCATTTT; j_gene: TRBJ1-5; v_gene: TRBV28; d_gene: -; abundance: -
CDR3aa: CAIKSRTAGSYEQYF; CDR3nt: TGTGCCATCAAGTCCCGGACCGCGGGTTCCTACGAGCAGTACTTC; j_gene: TRBJ2-7; v_gene: TRBV7-9; d_gene: -; abundance: -
CDR3aa: CASSLVGQARGYTF; CDR3nt: TGCGCCAGCAGCTTGGTAGGACAGGCCCGAGGCTACACCTTC; j_gene: TRBJ1-2; v_gene: TRBV5-1; d_gene: TRBD1; abundance: -
CDR3aa: CAVGVGANYEQYF; CDR3nt: TGTGCCGTCGGTGTAGGAGCCAACTACGAGCAGTACTTC; j_gene: TRBJ2-7; v_gene: TRBV27; d_gene: -; abundance: once
CDR3aa: CASSMPEAGVQETQYF; CDR3nt: TGTGCCAGTAGTATGCCGGAAGCGGGAGTCCAAGAGACCCAGTACTTC; j_gene: TRBJ2-5; v_gene: TRBV19; d_gene: TRBD2; abundance: -
CDR3aa: CASSDLAWDHEQFF; CDR3nt: TGCGCCAGCAGTGACCTAGCCTGGGATCATGAGCAGTTCTTC; j_gene: TRBJ2-1; v_gene: TRBV10-1; d_gene: -; abundance: -
CDR3aa: CAWSDHGLSYEQYF; CDR3nt: TGTGCCTGGAGTGATCACGGTCTCTCCTACGAGCAGTACTTC; j_gene: TRBJ2-7; v_gene: TRBV30; d_gene: -; abundance: once
CDR3aa: CASSLGRGTSGRALEQYF; CDR3nt: TGTGCCAGCAGCTTAGGGAGAGGGACTAGCGGGAGGGCTTTGGAGCAGTACTTC; j_gene: TRBJ2-7; v_gene: TRBV11-2; d_gene: TRBD2; abundance: few
CDR3aa: CASSPWGGAGNTIYF; CDR3nt: TGTGCCAGCAGCCCGTGGGGGGGAGCAGGAAACACCATATATTTT; j_gene: TRBJ1-3; v_gene: TRBV6-5; d_gene: -; abundance: -
CDR3aa: CASSPTGGWGELFF; CDR3nt: TGTGCCAGCAGCCCAACGGGAGGTTGGGGGGAGCTGTTTTTT; j_gene: TRBJ2-2; v_gene: TRBV7-7; d_gene: TRBD2; abundance: -
CDR3aa: CASSLMGQGRYEQYF; CDR3nt: TGTGCCAGCAGCTTAATGGGACAGGGAAGGTACGAGCAGTACTTC; j_gene: TRBJ2-7; v_gene: TRBV13; d_gene: TRBD1; abundance: -
CDR3aa: CASSEGDRADTF; CDR3nt: TGTGCCAGCAGTGAGGGGGACAGGGCCGACACCTTC; j_gene: TRBJ1-2; v_gene: TRBV9; d_gene: TRBD1; abundance: -
CDR3aa: CAWSSARERGGTDTQYF; CDR3nt: TGTGCCTGGAGTTCCGCGAGAGAGCGGGGGGGCACAGATACGCAGTATTTT; j_gene: TRBJ2-3; v_gene: TRBV30; d_gene: TRBD2; abundance: few
CDR3aa: CASSLSVSETNYEQYF; CDR3nt: TGTGCCAGCAGTTTATCAGTTAGCGAGACCAACTACGAGCAGTACTTC; j_gene: TRBJ2-7; v_gene: TRBV27; d_gene: -; abundance: -
CDR3aa: CASRETGGAYEQYF; CDR3nt: TGTGCCAGCAGAGAAACAGGGGGTGCCTACGAGCAGTACTTC; j_gene: TRBJ2-7; v_gene: TRBV5-4; d_gene: TRBD1; abundance: -
CDR3aa: CASEGQGASNEQYF; CDR3nt: TGTGCCAGCGAGGGGCAGGGGGCGAGCAACGAGCAGTACTTC; j_gene: TRBJ2-7; v_gene: TRBV11-3; d_gene: TRBD1; abundance: -
CDR3aa: CATSPGPGFGNTIYF; CDR3nt: TGCGCCACCAGTCCCGGACCGGGGTTCGGAAACACCATATATTTT; j_gene: TRBJ1-3; v_gene: TRBV5-1; d_gene: -; abundance: -